Below are 19 T cell receptor beta chains sequenced from a single sample in a study of tissue T cells after allogeneic stem cell transplantation. Clones were read by immunoSEQ multiplex PCR, and TCRdb kept only the in-frame ones, dropping some. The repertoire holds more than 9,000 clones, 50% to 75% seen once, with 20% to 30% in the top ten. The sample here was tissue from the stomach, taken at autopsy. These receptor sequences come from a male donor aged 60 or over with lung cancer.

V is TRBV6-2 or TRBV6-3 and J is TRBJ1-5; 7 bases agree with TRBD1. CDR3 length equals 14 residues. Losses at the gene ends were 4 bases for V and 5 bases for J; bases not matched to a gene: 5. The V gene's germline CDR1 is MNHEY and CDR2 SVGEGT. The CDR3 coding sequence is TGTGCCAGCAGTTGGGACAGCCCAGATCAGCCCCAGCATTTT. It codes for CASSWDSPDQPQHF.

This clone appeared a few times. The chain carries TRBV10-3 and TRBJ1-5, with D tentatively TRBD1 (5 bases). Germline V gene sequence: CDR1 ENHRY, CDR2 SYGVKD. CDR3 length equals 12 residues. The V gene lost 4 bases and the J gene lost 5 bases, with 6 bases spanning the gap. CDR3 DNA sequence: TGTGCCATCAGTGCGGGGGATCAGCCCCAGCATTTT. Its protein product is CAISAGDQPQHF.

This clone counts as medium-sized. The CDR3 DNA is TGCGCCAGCAGCTTGGGTCAGAGGACAGGGGGTCATGAGCAGTTCTTC. Residues: CASSLGQRTGGHEQFF. The chain uses TRBV5-1 and TRBJ2-1; 10 bases are shared with TRBD1. The CDR3 runs to 16 residues. V shed 0 bases, J shed 8 bases, and the junction held 8 bases outside the gene matches. CDR1 is SGHRS, CDR2 YFSETQ, per germline.

This rearrangement joins TRBV19 to TRBJ1-2, with D unresolved. Trimming removed 10 bases at V and 2 bases at J, with 11 bases between. The CDR3 has 12 amino acids. Germline V gene sequence: CDR1 LNHDA, CDR2 SQIVND (reference sequence). CDR3 amino acids: CATETFNYGYTF. The CDR3 DNA follows: TGTGCCACAGAGACATTCAACTATGGCTACACCTTC.

This clone is labeled medium-sized. The rearrangement links TRBV7-9 to TRBJ2-7; TRBD2 agrees at 11 bases. The CDR3 runs 18 residues. After removal of 4 bases from V and 2 bases from J, the junction contained 13 bases not matched to a gene. In germline, CDR1 is SEHNR, CDR2 FQNEAQ (reference sequence). The CDR3 here is CASSSLPTSGRTAYEQYF. The CDR3 DNA reads TGTGCCAGCAGCTCCCTACCTACTAGCGGGAGAACGGCCTACGAGCAGTACTTC.

The chain uses TRBV6-2 or TRBV6-3 and TRBJ2-7, with TRBD1 matching 9 bases. Germline V gives CDR1 MNHEY, CDR2 SVGEGT. V dropped 5 bases and J dropped 6; count of bases not matched to a gene: 8. The CDR3 is made up of 14 amino acids. The CDR3 coding sequence is TGTGCCAGCAGTAACCCAGCGGACAGGGGCGAGCAGTACTTC. Translated, it gives CASSNPADRGEQYF.

The V gene is TRBV6-5, the J gene TRBJ1-2, with D perhaps TRBD1 (6 bases). The CDR3 loop spans 13 amino acids. Trimming removed 8 bases at V and 8 bases at J, with 18 bases between. CDR1 and CDR2 (germline): MNHEY, SVGAGI. The CDR3 DNA is TGTGCCAGCGCGACGGACAGCGGCCTCGGCTACACCTTC. Its translation: CASATDSGLGYTF.

The chain has TRBV19 and TRBJ1-6; 7 bases match TRBD1. The CDR3 loop spans 14 amino acids. The J segment lost 7 bases and the V segment lost 10 bases, leaving 10 bases of the junction unmatched. Per germline, CDR1 LNHDA and CDR2 SQIVND (reference sequence). CDR3 residues: CATKDYRGNSPLHF. DNA of the CDR3: TGTGCCACCAAAGACTACAGGGGAAATTCACCCCTCCACTTT.

J is TRBJ2-7 and V is TRBV7-2, with 8 nucleotides matching TRBD2. The CDR3 consists of 14 residues. J lost 3 bases, V lost 4 bases, and 5 bases had no gene match. The germline CDR1 and CDR2 sequences are SGHTA and FQGNSA. The CDR3 nucleotides read TGTGCCAGCAGCTCGGCCGGGACTAGCTACGAGCAGTACTTC. Encoded protein: CASSSAGTSYEQYF.

This clone has just a few counts. The rearrangement links TRBV4-3 to TRBJ2-7; D uncertain. The germline V gene has CDR1 LGHNA and CDR2 YSLEER. The germline V and J ends were trimmed by 3 bases and 1 base, with 13 bases remaining between them. CDR3 length: 15 amino acids. CDR3 DNA sequence: TGCGCCAGCAGCCAGGTGGCGGTCGCTTCCTACGAGCAGTACTTC. The encoded protein is CASSQVAVASYEQYF.

The rearrangement joins TRBV27 to TRBJ2-1; no clear D gene. The CDR3 is 13 residues long. Trimming shortened V by 0 bases and J by 3 bases, and 3 bases separated the two germline ends. CDR1 is MNHEY, CDR2 SMNVEV, per germline (reference sequence). The CDR3 sequence: CASSLSNYNEQFF. The DNA of the CDR3 is TGTGCCAGCAGTTTATCTAACTACAATGAGCAGTTCTTC.

By sample fraction, this clone is medium-sized. J is TRBJ1-3 and V is TRBV4-1, with 10 bases aligning to TRBD1. This CDR3 comprises 15 residues. Germline values: CDR1 MGHRA, CDR2 YSYEKL. J gave up 8 bases and V 1 base, and 5 bases lay outside the gene matches. CDR3 protein: CASSQVGTGVHTIYF. CDR3 nucleotides: TGCGCCAGCAGCCAAGTGGGGACAGGGGTCCACACCATATATTTT.

The chain has TRBV6-4 and TRBJ2-7, with a tentative D call TRBD1 (6 bases). CDR3 length equals 11 residues. CDR1 and CDR2 (germline): MRHNA, SNTAGT. V dropped 6 bases and J dropped 6 bases, with 9 bases sitting between them. The CDR3 sequence is CASRQGVEQYF. The CDR3 DNA follows: TGTGCCAGCAGACAGGGAGTCGAGCAGTACTTC.

The chain joins TRBV4-3 to TRBJ2-6; perhaps TRBD2 as D (6 bases). The CDR3 runs 16 residues. Germline V gives CDR1 LGHNA, CDR2 YSLEER. V lost 3 bases to trimming and J lost 0 bases, with 9 bases between them. The chain's CDR3 is CASSHAGSSGANVLTF. In nucleotides, the CDR3 is TGCGCCAGCAGCCATGCGGGGAGCTCTGGGGCCAACGTCCTGACTTTC.

CDR3 sequence reads: CASSPERGLDTQYF. The DNA for the CDR3 is TGCGCCAGCAGCCCGGAGCGGGGTTTAGATACGCAGTATTTT. The V and J genes are TRBV5-1 and TRBJ2-3; 7 bases align to TRBD2. The CDR3 covers 14 residues. In germline, CDR1 is SGHRS, CDR2 YFSETQ. The ends lost 4 bases at V and 5 bases at J; junction bases unmatched: 7.

The genes are TRBV20-1 and TRBJ1-1; no firm D call. The CDR3 covers 11 residues. Germline values: CDR1 DFQATT, CDR2 SNEGSKA (reference sequence). The V end lost 3 bases, the J end lost 3 bases, and 5 bases lay between the germline ends. CDR3 nucleotides: TGCAGTGCTAGTCTCTACACTGAAGCTTTCTTT. It translates to CSASLYTEAFF.

This clone is labeled as large (0.1 to 1%). The chain links TRBV11-2 to TRBJ2-7; 9 bases are shared with TRBD2. Trimming removed 5 bases from V and 1 base from J; junction bases left unmatched: 9. Germline lookup yields CDR1 SGHAT and CDR2 FQNNGV. This CDR3 comprises 16 residues. The CDR3 nucleotides are TGTGCCAGCAGCCCCCGCGGGCGGGGGGGTTCCTACGAGCAGTACTTC. This encodes CASSPRGRGGSYEQYF.

This clone occurred once. The J gene is TRBJ2-7, the V gene TRBV28, with D tentatively TRBD2 (6 bases). Germline V CDR1 and CDR2: MDHEN, SYDVKM. Trimming shortened V by 4 bases and J by 2 bases, and 6 bases separated the two germline ends. This CDR3 is 12 amino acids long. CDR3 region: CASSSGAYEQYF. The DNA of the CDR3 is TGTGCCAGCAGTTCGGGAGCCTACGAGCAGTACTTC. Variable domain in full (rest from reference TRBV28 and TRBJ2-7): DVKVTQSSRYLVKRTGEKVFLECVQDMDHENMFWYRQDPGLGLRLIYFSYDVKMKEKGDIPEGYSVSREKKERFSLILESASTNQTSMYLCASSSGAYEQYFGPGTRLTVT.

This sequence joins TRBV21-1 and TRBJ1-6. TRBV21-1 is reported as a pseudogene. The CDR3 totals 17 residues. The CDR3: CASSKVGPQSGDSPLHF. DNA for the CDR3: TGTGCCAGCAGCAAAGTGGGCCCCCAAAGCGGAGATTCACCCCTCCACTTT.